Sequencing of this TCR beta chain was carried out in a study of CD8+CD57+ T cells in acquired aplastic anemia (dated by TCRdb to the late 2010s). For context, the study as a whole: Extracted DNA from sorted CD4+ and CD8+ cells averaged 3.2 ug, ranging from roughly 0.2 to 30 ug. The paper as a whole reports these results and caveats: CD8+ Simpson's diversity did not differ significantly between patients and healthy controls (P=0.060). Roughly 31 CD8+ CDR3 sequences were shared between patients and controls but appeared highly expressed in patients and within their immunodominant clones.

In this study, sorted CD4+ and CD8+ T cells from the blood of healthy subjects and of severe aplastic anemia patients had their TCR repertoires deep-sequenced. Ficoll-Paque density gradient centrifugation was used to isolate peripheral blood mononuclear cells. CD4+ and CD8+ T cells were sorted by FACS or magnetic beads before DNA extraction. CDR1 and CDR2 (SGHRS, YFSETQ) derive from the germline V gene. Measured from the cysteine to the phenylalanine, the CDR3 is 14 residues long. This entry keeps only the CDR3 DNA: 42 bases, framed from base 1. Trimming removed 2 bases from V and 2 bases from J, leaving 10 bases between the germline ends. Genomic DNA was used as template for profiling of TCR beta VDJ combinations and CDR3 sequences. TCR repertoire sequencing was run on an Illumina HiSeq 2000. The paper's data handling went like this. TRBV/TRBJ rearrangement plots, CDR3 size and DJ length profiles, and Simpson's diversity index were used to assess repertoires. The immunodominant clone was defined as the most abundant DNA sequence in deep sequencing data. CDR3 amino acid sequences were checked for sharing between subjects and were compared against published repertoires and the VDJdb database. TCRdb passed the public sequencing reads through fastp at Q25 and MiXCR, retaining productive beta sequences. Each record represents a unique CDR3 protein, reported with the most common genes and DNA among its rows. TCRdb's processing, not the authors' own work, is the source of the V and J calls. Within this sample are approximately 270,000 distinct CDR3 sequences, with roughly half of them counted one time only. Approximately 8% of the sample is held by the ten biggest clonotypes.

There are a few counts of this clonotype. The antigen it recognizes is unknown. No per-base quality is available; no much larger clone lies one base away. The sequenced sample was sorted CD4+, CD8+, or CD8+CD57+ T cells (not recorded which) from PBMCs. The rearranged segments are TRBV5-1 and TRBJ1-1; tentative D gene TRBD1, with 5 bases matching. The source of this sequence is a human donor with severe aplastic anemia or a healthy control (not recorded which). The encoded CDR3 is CASSFGAANTEAFF. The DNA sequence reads TGCGCCAGCAGCTTCGGGGCAGCCAACACTGAAGCTTTCTTT.